This TCR beta chain derives from a study of brain metastases from non-small cell lung cancer. Study-level findings and limits: In 60% to 70% of brain metastases, T-cell clones were expanded compared with matched primary tumors. Compared with primary tumors, brain metastases showed less T-cell infiltration. Paired brain metastases and primary tumors largely shared TCR repertoires.

TCRdb keeps only in-frame clones here, not all; method: immunoSEQ multiplex PCR. The profile covers about 4,300 clones, with around 85% appearing a single time and around 7.8% taken by the ten largest. As regards this clone: Antigen: not known. An end of the junction does not agree with germline; a read error may underlie this.

The CDR3 covers 17 residues. CDR1 is LNHDA, CDR2 SQIVND, per germline (reference sequence). The rearrangement joins TRBV19 to TRBJ1-6, with D possibly being TRBD1 (5 bases). Sample: primary lung tumor tissue. This TCR was sampled from a donor aged 40 or over with non-small cell lung cancer. CDR3 amino acids: CVSSHHGQGVVDSPLHF. As DNA, the CDR3 is TGTGTCAGTAGTCATCACGGGCAGGGAGTGGTGGATTCACCCCTCCACTTT.